This note documents a single TCR beta chain sequence. Antigen specificity is unknown. TCR beta CDR3 amplification used RNA transcripts. RT-PCR with HTBI primers came first, then second-round multiplex PCR. One entry per CDR3 protein, called by TCRdb with MiXCR from the multiplex PCR reads. The sample gives fewer than 600,000 distinct CDR3 sequences, about 15% of which show up once; roughly 9.8% is in the top ten. CDR3 length: 16 residues. V lost 5 bases, J lost 1 base, and 14 bases lay in between. Per germline, CDR1 SGHAT and CDR2 FQDESV (reference sequence). This sample is part of a study of Graves' ophthalmopathy and Graves' hyperthyroidism. General study findings and limits: Stable hyperthyroidism and ophthalmopathy were told apart by a 13-signature model, which achieved about 88% sensitivity and around 80% specificity.

Ophthalmopathy donors were characterized by moderate-to-severe activity, CAS of at least 3, NOSPECS of at least 4, and duration under 3 months. The specimen was blood. V is TRBV11-1 and J is TRBJ2-2; D may be TRBD2 (6 bases). The origin of this receptor is a woman aged 25 to 39 with Graves' ophthalmopathy. The CDR3 DNA reads TGTGCCAGCAGCACTCCTTTGCGGGGGAACACCGGGGAGCTGTTTTTT. Residues: CASSTPLRGNTGELFF. The variable domain in full, with the rest retrieved from reference TRBV11-1 and TRBJ2-2, is EAEVAQSPRYKITEKSQAVAFWCDPISGHATLYWYRQILGQGPELLVQFQDESVVDDSQLPKDRFSAERLKGVDSTLKIQPAELGDSAMYLCASSTPLRGNTGELFFGEGSRLTVL.